The clone carrying this TCR beta chain was counted only a few times. The cohort comprised adults aged 18 to 89 years residing in about 25 US areas. Membership in each cohort depended on participant-reported clinical history. The data were taken from a study of blood T cell repertoires in COVID-19. In the study overall: Material from acute and convalescent COVID-19 was sourced from the United States, Italy and Spain. PBMCs, B-cell-depleted T cells, or T cells provided the cDNA or gDNA that made up the material.

The junction had 1 base not matched to a gene; V was cut back by 1 base and J by 5 bases. The CDR3 runs 16 residues. The germline V gene encodes CDR1 SGHTA and CDR2 FQGTGA. Assay: immunoSEQ multiplex PCR; the TCRdb copy retains only in-frame clones and omits some. The table lists about 250,000 clones, around 89% of them singletons. The chain employs TRBV7-3 and TRBJ2-2, with TRBD2 matching over 13 bases. Sequences were obtained from PBMCs or T cells enriched from blood (not recorded which). This clonotype was obtained from a woman in her forties or fifties who had recovered from COVID-19. The CDR3 DNA reads as TGTGCCAGCAGCTTAATGGGACTAGCGGGAACCGGGGAGCTGTTTTTT. Translated, it gives CASSLMGLAGTGELFF. The complete variable domain, with remaining parts taken from reference TRBV7-3 and TRBJ2-2, reads GAGVSQTPSNKVTEKGKYVELRCDPISGHTALYWYRQSLGQGPEFLIYFQGTGAADDSGLPNDRFFAVRPEGSVSTLKIQRTERGDSAVYLCASSLMGLAGTGELFFGEGSRLTVL.